This T cell receptor (beta chain) was sequenced in a study of long-term antiretroviral therapy in people with HIV. Findings and limits, study-wide: Clones showing expansion before ART dominated the repertoire at all time points. Researchers lacked any data on ART adherence, viral resistance or therapy changes.

Each donor had at least one pre-ART and at least two post-ART PBMC samples. Of note for this clone: Its antigen remains unknown.

Germline V gene data show CDR1 as MNHEY and CDR2 as SVGAGI. Trimming pared 8 bases from V and 4 bases from J, leaving 11 bases between. The CDR3 runs to 12 residues. Version v3.0 of the immunoSEQ assay was performed at survey level. A per-sample goal of about 40,000-55,000 T-cell genomes was targeted by sequencing. The data were produced by immunoSEQ multiplex PCR, yet TCRdb's version contains in-frame clones alone and is incomplete. The repertoire holds 25,000 to 30,000 clones, with just under 90% as singletons. This chain links TRBV6-5 with TRBJ1-2; D is uncertain. The clonotype comes from a man between 45 and 60 years old with HIV. This material consisted of unsorted PBMCs, taken 3.2 years before starting antiretroviral therapy. The CDR3 DNA reads as TGTGCCAGCGGTCCGGGTGGCTATGGCTACACCTTC. This translates into CASGPGGYGYTF.